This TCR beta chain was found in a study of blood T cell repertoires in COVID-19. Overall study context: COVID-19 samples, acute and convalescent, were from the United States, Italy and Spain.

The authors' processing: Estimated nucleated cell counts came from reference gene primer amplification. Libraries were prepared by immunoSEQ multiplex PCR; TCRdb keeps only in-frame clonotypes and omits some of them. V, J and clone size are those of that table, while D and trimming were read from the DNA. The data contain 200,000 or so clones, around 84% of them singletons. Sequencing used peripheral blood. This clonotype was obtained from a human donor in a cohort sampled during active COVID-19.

CDR3 DNA sequence: TGTGCCAGCAGCTTGGATGGACTGCTGGAGATCAATGAGCAGTTCTTC. It translates to CASSLDGLLEINEQFF. V gene TRBV5-4 combines with J gene TRBJ2-1; D may be TRBD2 (5 bases). Between the trimmed V and J ends, which lost 0 bases and 6 bases, there was a span of 16 bases. From germline, CDR1 is SGHNT and CDR2 YYREEE (reference sequence). The CDR3 totals 16 residues.